The 22 T cell receptor beta chains given below trace back to one sample, sequenced in a study of shared clonotypes between healthy human individuals. The assay was immunoSEQ multiplex PCR, and TCRdb's table has in-frame clones only and misses some. Here the sample spans over 2 million clones, roughly 96% being singletons. Sequencing was performed on naive CD4+ T cells sorted from blood. The subset is: CD45RA+ positively selected. These receptor sequences come from a man between 18 and 29 years old in good health.

This chain joins TRBV5-1 and TRBJ1-2; D gene ambiguous. Germline CDR1 reads SGHRS; CDR2 reads YFSETQ. The length of the CDR3 is 14 residues. The ends were cut back, 4 bases at V and 4 bases at J, with 14 bases in the middle. The CDR3 is CASSPASKAYGYTF. CDR3 bases: TGCGCCAGCAGCCCGGCGTCGAAGGCCTATGGCTACACCTTC.

The chain uses TRBV7-2 and TRBJ2-7, with 8 bases lining up with TRBD1. This CDR3 is 13 amino acids long. The ends lost 5 bases at V and 3 bases at J; junction bases unmatched: 3. CDR1 SGHTA and CDR2 FQGNSA come from the germline V gene. This chain's CDR3 is CASSPDRVYEQYF. The CDR3, as DNA: TGTGCCAGCAGCCCGGACAGGGTCTACGAGCAGTACTTC.

The gene calls are TRBV5-4 and TRBJ2-2; TRBD2 agrees at 15 bases. The germline V gene has CDR1 SGHNT and CDR2 YYREEE (reference sequence). The CDR3 has 17 residues. The trim removed 4 bases at V and 7 bases at J, leaving 8 bases unmatched. As DNA, the CDR3 is TGTGCCAGCAGCGAGGGACTAGCGGGAGGAACGGGCGGGGAGCTGTTTTTT. Translating gives CASSEGLAGGTGGELFF. The entire variable domain, with the rest obtained from reference TRBV5-4 and TRBJ2-2, is as follows: ETGVTQSPTHLIKTRGQQVTLRCSSQSGHNTVSWYQQALGQGPQFIFQYYREEENGRGNFPPRFSGLQFPNYSSELNVNALELDDSALYLCASSEGLAGGTGGELFFGEGSRLTVL.

The chain uses TRBV9 and TRBJ2-3, with a weak D call TRBD1 (5 bases). CDR3 length equals 19 residues. V lost 0 bases and J lost 0, with 20 bases in between. The germline V gene has CDR1 SGDLS and CDR2 YYNGEE. This CDR3 reads CASSVDAGIQLSSTDTQYF. The CDR3, as DNA: TGTGCCAGCAGCGTAGATGCAGGGATCCAACTTTCGAGCACAGATACGCAGTATTTT.

V is TRBV21-1 and J is TRBJ2-7; TRBD2, as called in the table, went unchecked against the DNA. TRBV21-1 is a recognized pseudogene. The CDR3 is 17 amino acids. The CDR3 protein is CASSKIRSGRFGYEQYF. The CDR3 DNA follows: TGTGCCAGCAGCAAAATCAGGAGCGGGAGGTTTGGCTACGAGCAGTACTTC.

V is TRBV6-5 and J is TRBJ2-6, with a weak D call TRBD1 (5 bases). Germline CDR1 reads MNHEY; CDR2 reads SVGAGI. V dropped 7 bases and J dropped 1 base, with 8 bases sitting between them. This CDR3 region has 14 residues. CDR3 nucleotide sequence: TGTGCCAGCACTGGGGCTTCTGGGGCCAACGTCCTGACTTTC. Protein sequence: CASTGASGANVLTF.

The rearrangement links TRBV29-1 to TRBJ1-4, with unresolved D. The germline V and J ends were trimmed by 7 bases and 0 bases, with 12 bases remaining between them. The CDR3 totals 14 residues. The germline V gene has CDR1 SQVTM and CDR2 ANQGSEA. CDR3 region: CSATRVSTNEKLFF. In DNA, the CDR3 is TGCAGCGCAACCCGGGTGTCAACTAATGAAAAACTGTTTTTT.

With respect to this clone: The sample holds other DNA sequences that translate to the same CDR3. The rearrangement links TRBV4-1 to TRBJ2-5; D unresolved. The V end was cut by 1 base, the J end by 5 bases, with 8 bases between. The length of the CDR3 is 13 residues. Germline V gives CDR1 MGHRA, CDR2 YSYEKL. For the CDR3, the DNA is TGCGCCAGCAGCCAAGCTCCCCCCGAGACCCAGTACTTC. It specifies CASSQAPPETQYF.

The chain employs TRBV28 and TRBJ1-6; D uncertain. CDR3 length equals 14 residues. V lost 9 bases and J 0 bases, leaving 9 bases between the germline ends. Germline V lookup: CDR1 MDHEN, CDR2 SYDVKM. The CDR3 loop reads CASSQSSYNSPLHF. The CDR3 region has the DNA TGTGCCAGTTCCCAGAGCTCCTATAATTCACCCCTCCACTTT.

This clone was detected once. J is TRBJ2-7 and V is TRBV6-8; the D gene is possibly TRBD1 (5 bases). CDR1 is MNHGY and CDR2 is SAAAGT in the germline V gene. The CDR3 covers 17 residues. The V end was cut by 4 bases, the J end by 0 bases, with 19 bases between. The CDR3 region is CASSFSIGHLSSYEQYF. In DNA form, the CDR3 reads TGTGCCAGCAGTTTTTCTATTGGACACTTGAGCTCCTACGAGCAGTACTTC.

As to this clone: A read error may be the cause here, since a much bigger clone is one base away. This sample also contains other DNA sequences that code for the same CDR3. The J gene is TRBJ1-1, the V gene TRBV5-4; TRBD1 matches at 9 bases. With V trimmed by 2 bases and J by 2 bases, 1 base remained unmatched. The germline V gene has CDR1 SGHNT and CDR2 YYREEE (reference sequence). This CDR3 is built from 14 residues. The chain's CDR3 is CASSLQGANTEAFF. The CDR3 DNA follows: TGTGCCAGCAGCTTACAGGGGGCTAACACTGAAGCTTTCTTT.

The chain carries TRBV30 and TRBJ1-1; D remains ambiguous. This CDR3 comprises 14 residues. Germline V gene data show CDR1 as GTSNPN and CDR2 as SVGIG (reference sequence). V dropped 1 base and J dropped 3 bases, with 12 bases sitting between them. CDR3 DNA: TGTGCCTGGAGTGCCCGGCTTGGCTACACTGAAGCTTTCTTT. Translating gives CAWSARLGYTEAFF.

The gene calls are TRBV6-5 and TRBJ2-3; 8 nucleotides line up with TRBD2. With V trimmed by 3 bases and J by 5 bases, 7 bases remained unmatched. CDR1 and CDR2 (germline): MNHEY, SVGAGI. The CDR3 is made up of 15 amino acids. The DNA of the CDR3 is TGTGCCAGCAGTTATTCGGGGGGGCAGGGAGATACGCAGTATTTT. It specifies CASSYSGGQGDTQYF.

Regarding this clone: The sample contains more than one DNA sequence encoding this CDR3. This sequence joins TRBV30 and TRBJ2-7; D not resolved. CDR1 and CDR2 from the germline V gene are GTSNPN and SVGIG (reference sequence). Trimming took 2 bases from V and 3 from J, leaving 5 bases between them. The CDR3 length is 11 residues. The CDR3, as DNA: TGTGCCTGGAGTTCGATCTACGAGCAGTACTTC. This codes for CAWSSIYEQYF.

The rearrangement joins TRBV5-1 to TRBJ2-2; 12 nucleotides match TRBD2. Germline V CDR1 and CDR2: SGHRS, YFSETQ. Trimming removed 0 bases from V and 1 base from J; junction bases left unmatched: 4. This CDR3 contains 18 residues. In DNA, the CDR3 is TGCGCCAGCAGCTTGGTCCTACTAGCGGGAGGGAACACCGGGGAGCTGTTTTTT. Translated, it gives CASSLVLLAGGNTGELFF.

This chain uses TRBV5-1 with TRBJ1-2, with 9 bases aligning to TRBD1. J was trimmed by 7 bases and V by 4 bases; bases with no gene match: 8. CDR1 is SGHRS, CDR2 YFSETQ, per germline. CDR3 size: 14 residues. This CDR3 reads CASSTDRGGLGYTF. DNA for the CDR3: TGCGCCAGCAGCACGGACAGGGGCGGTCTTGGCTACACCTTC.

This clone was observed a handful of times. The CDR3 nucleotides are TGTGCCAGCAGCCTGGAGACTAAAGTCCACTTT. Protein: CASSLETKVHF. The chain links TRBV28 to TRBJ1-6; D not certain. In germline, CDR1 is MDHEN, CDR2 SYDVKM. The CDR3 covers 11 residues. The germline V and J ends were trimmed by 6 bases and 17 bases, with 14 bases remaining between them.

V gene TRBV29-1 combines with J gene TRBJ2-7, with D possibly being TRBD1 (6 bases). This CDR3 spans 11 amino acids. Germline V gene sequence: CDR1 SQVTM, CDR2 ANQGSEA. The V end was cut by 5 bases, the J end by 6 bases, with 11 bases between. This CDR3 reads CSVQWGREQYF. The CDR3 DNA reads TGCAGCGTTCAATGGGGGCGCGAGCAGTACTTC.

The chain recombines TRBV7-8 with TRBJ2-7, with TRBD2 as a possible D gene (7 bases). V was clipped by 4 bases and J by 7 bases, with 20 bases between them. Germline V gene data show CDR1 as SGHVS and CDR2 as FQNEAQ. This CDR3 has 15 amino acids. Here the CDR3 reads CASSWRGGEVLEQYF. The CDR3 bases are TGTGCCAGCAGCTGGAGAGGGGGGGAGGTCTTGGAGCAGTACTTC.

The chain uses TRBV7-2 and TRBJ1-3; D not resolved. V lost 1 base to trimming and J lost 0 bases, with 13 bases between them. The length of the CDR3 is 17 residues. Per the germline V gene, CDR1 is SGHTA and CDR2 is FQGNSA. The CDR3 nucleotides read TGTGCCAGCAGCTTAGAAACTGGGTTCAGCTCTGGAAACACCATATATTTT. As protein: CASSLETGFSSGNTIYF.

The chain recombines TRBV7-9 with TRBJ1-6; D gene uncertain. CDR3 length equals 17 residues. Germline V gene data show CDR1 as SEHNR and CDR2 as FQNEAQ (reference sequence). Deletions cut 1 base from V and 0 bases from J, with 10 bases between. The CDR3 spells CASSLEYLGSYNSPLHF. CDR3 nucleotide sequence: TGTGCCAGCAGCTTAGAATATCTGGGCTCCTATAATTCACCCCTCCACTTT.

The CDR3 loop reads CASSPPWTDPGGYF. CDR3 sequence (DNA): TGTGCCAGCAGCCCACCCTGGACAGACCCGGGGGGGTACTTC. The chain employs TRBV7-9 and TRBJ2-5, with D possibly matching TRBD2 (7 bases). The germline V gene has CDR1 SEHNR and CDR2 FQNEAQ (reference sequence). The V end lost 5 bases, the J end lost 13 bases, and 23 bases lay between the germline ends. The CDR3 loop spans 14 amino acids.